This paragraph covers one T cell receptor (beta chain) sequence. These data belong to a study of cytomegalovirus exposure and HLA in healthy donors. The PCR was carried out with 60 Vbeta primers and 13 Jbeta primers. Profiled with immunoSEQ multiplex PCR; TCRdb holds only in-frame clones, not every one. This table has 130,000 to 150,000 clones, 60% to 80% appearing once. The origin of this receptor is a woman between 50 and 59 years old in good health and CMV-seronegative. Specimen: PBMCs.

CDR3 nucleotide sequence: TGTGCCAGTAGCCCGGGACTGACTAACTATGGCTACACCTTC. It specifies CASSPGLTNYGYTF. The gene calls are TRBV19 and TRBJ1-2; possible D gene TRBD1, 5 bases. The germline gives CDR1 LNHDA, CDR2 SQIVND (reference sequence). Between the trimmed V and J ends, which lost 6 bases and 0 bases, there was a span of 11 bases. This CDR3 is built from 14 residues.